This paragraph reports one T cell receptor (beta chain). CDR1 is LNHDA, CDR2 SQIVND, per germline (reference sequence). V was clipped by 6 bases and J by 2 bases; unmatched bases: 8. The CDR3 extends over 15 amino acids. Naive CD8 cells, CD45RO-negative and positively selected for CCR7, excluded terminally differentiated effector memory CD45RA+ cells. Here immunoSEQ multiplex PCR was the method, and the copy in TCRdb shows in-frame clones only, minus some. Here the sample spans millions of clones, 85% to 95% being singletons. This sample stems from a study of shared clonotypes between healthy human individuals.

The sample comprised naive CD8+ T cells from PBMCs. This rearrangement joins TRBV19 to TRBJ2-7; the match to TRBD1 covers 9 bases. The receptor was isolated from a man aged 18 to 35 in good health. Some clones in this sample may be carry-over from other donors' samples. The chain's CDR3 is CASSLPGQGPYEQYF. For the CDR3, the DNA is TGTGCCAGTAGCCTCCCGGGACAGGGCCCCTACGAGCAGTACTTC.